This entry lists 7 T cell receptor beta chains sequenced from one sample in a study of cytomegalovirus exposure and HLA in healthy donors. PCR amplification relied on 60 Vbeta primers (plus 13 Jbeta primers). Some clones are missing from TCRdb's copy, which holds only in-frame ones; the method was immunoSEQ multiplex PCR. The clone table shows 120,000 to 150,000 clones, with the ten largest holding under 3.5%. Sequencing was performed on PBMCs. These receptors all come from a man between 40 and 49 years old in good health and CMV-seronegative.

The chain combines TRBV4-1 with TRBJ2-1, with D possibly matching TRBD2 (6 bases). Trimming shortened V by 4 bases and J by 9 bases, and 10 bases separated the two germline ends. The CDR3 runs 12 residues. Germline CDR1 MGHRA, CDR2 YSYEKL. The chain's CDR3 is CASSRHGGEQFF. Here the CDR3 DNA reads TGCGCCAGCAGCCGCCACGGGGGTGAGCAGTTCTTC.

The V call is TRBV27, the J call TRBJ2-2; D may be TRBD1 (6 bases). V lost 7 bases to trimming and J lost 2 bases, with 17 bases between them. The CDR3 loop spans 16 amino acids. Germline CDR1 reads MNHEY; CDR2 reads SMNVEV (reference sequence). CDR3 coding DNA: TGTGCCAGCACCTTACTCGACAGGATTAACACCGGGGAGCTGTTTTTT. It is translated as CASTLLDRINTGELFF.

The genes are TRBV4-3 and TRBJ1-2, with D possibly matching TRBD1 (5 bases). V gave up 0 bases and J gave up 14 bases, with 16 bases separating them. The CDR3 consists of 13 residues. CDR1 LGHNA and CDR2 YSLEER come from the germline V gene. The CDR3 DNA reads TGCGCCAGCAGCCAAGACAGGGCCCAACTTGGGACCTTC. This encodes CASSQDRAQLGTF.

The chain recombines TRBV6-1 with TRBJ1-5; D call uncertain. V dropped 3 bases and J dropped 6 bases, with 9 bases sitting between them. Germline assignment: CDR1 MNHNS and CDR2 SASEGT. This CDR3 comprises 13 residues. The chain's CDR3 is CASSEAGGQPQHF. The CDR3 coding sequence is TGTGCCAGCAGTGAGGCAGGAGGTCAGCCCCAGCATTTT.

The rearrangement uses TRBV6-6 and TRBJ2-1; 8 bases match TRBD2. The CDR3 length is 12 residues. J was trimmed by 9 bases and V by 5 bases; bases with no gene match: 3. Germline V gives CDR1 MNHNY, CDR2 SVGAGI (reference sequence). As DNA, the CDR3 is TGTGCCAGCAGTAGCACTAGCGGTGAGCAGTTCTTC. Translated, it gives CASSSTSGEQFF.

The chain joins TRBV28 to TRBJ2-7, with TRBD2 matching over 7 bases. J lost 7 bases, V lost 4 bases, and 13 bases had no gene match. This CDR3 is built from 15 residues. Germline CDR1 is MDHEN and CDR2 is SYDVKM. The CDR3 sequence is CASSSAGSGGREQYF. DNA for the CDR3: TGTGCCAGCAGTTCAGCAGGGTCGGGAGGAAGAGAGCAGTACTTC. Looking up the rest from reference TRBV28 and TRBJ2-7 gives the full variable domain: DVKVTQSSRYLVKRTGEKVFLECVQDMDHENMFWYRQDPGLGLRLIYFSYDVKMKEKGDIPEGYSVSREKKERFSLILESASTNQTSMYLCASSSAGSGGREQYFGPGTRLTVT.

The V gene is TRBV4-1, the J gene TRBJ2-3, with D possibly being TRBD2 (6 bases). The CDR3 runs 16 residues. V was clipped by 3 bases and J by 6 bases, with 19 bases between them. From germline, CDR1 is MGHRA and CDR2 YSYEKL. The DNA of the CDR3 is TGCGCCAGCAGCCAGGGAGGACGTGGGGCACGGGATACGCAGTATTTT. The encoded protein is CASSQGGRGARDTQYF.